This TCR beta chain was documented in a study of blood T cell repertoires in COVID-19. Study summary: Researchers got acute and convalescent COVID-19 samples from the United States, Italy and Spain. Nucleic acid was either cDNA or gDNA, and it came from T cells, B-cell-depleted T cells, or PBMCs.

Losses at the gene ends were 4 bases for V and 1 base for J; bases not matched to a gene: 9. Germline assignment: CDR1 MNHEY and CDR2 SVGEGT. This CDR3 has 16 residues. The authors' processing: Researchers report that nucleated cell counts were estimated from reference gene primer amplification. Some clones are missing from TCRdb's copy, which holds only in-frame ones; the method was immunoSEQ multiplex PCR. V, J and clone size were drawn from that table, and D and trimming were deduced from the DNA. This table has about 130,000 clones, around 77% appearing once. The sequencing input was peripheral blood. This chain links TRBV6-2 or TRBV6-3 with TRBJ1-1; 7 bases line up with TRBD1. This TCR came from a human donor in a cohort sampled during active COVID-19. This CDR3 reads CASSSPATGQNTEAFF. DNA for the CDR3: TGTGCCAGCAGTTCCCCAGCGACAGGGCAGAACACTGAAGCTTTCTTT.